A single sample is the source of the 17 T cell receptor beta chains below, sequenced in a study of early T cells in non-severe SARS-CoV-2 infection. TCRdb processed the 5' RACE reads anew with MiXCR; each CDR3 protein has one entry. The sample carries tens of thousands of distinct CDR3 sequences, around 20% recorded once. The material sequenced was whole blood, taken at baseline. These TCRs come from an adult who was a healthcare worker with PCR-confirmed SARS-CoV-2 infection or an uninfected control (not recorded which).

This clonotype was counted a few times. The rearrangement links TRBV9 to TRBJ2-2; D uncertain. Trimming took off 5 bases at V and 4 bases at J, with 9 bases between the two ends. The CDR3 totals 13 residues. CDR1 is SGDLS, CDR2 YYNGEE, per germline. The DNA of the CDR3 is TGTGCCAGCAGGCCCAGAAGCACCGGGGAGCTGTTTTTT. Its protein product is CASRPRSTGELFF.

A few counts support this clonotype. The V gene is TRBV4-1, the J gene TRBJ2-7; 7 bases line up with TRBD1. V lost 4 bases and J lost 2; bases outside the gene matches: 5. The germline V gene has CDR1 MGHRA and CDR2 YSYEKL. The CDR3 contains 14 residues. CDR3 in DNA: TGCGCCAGCAGCCTGTCGGGACAGACCTACGAGCAGTACTTC. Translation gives CASSLSGQTYEQYF.

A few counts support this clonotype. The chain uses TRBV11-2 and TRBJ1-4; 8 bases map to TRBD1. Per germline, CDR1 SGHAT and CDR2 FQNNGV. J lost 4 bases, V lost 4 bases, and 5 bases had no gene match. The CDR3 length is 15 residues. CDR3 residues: CASSWGDRYNEKLFF. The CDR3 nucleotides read TGTGCCAGCAGCTGGGGGGACAGGTATAATGAAAAACTGTTTTTT.

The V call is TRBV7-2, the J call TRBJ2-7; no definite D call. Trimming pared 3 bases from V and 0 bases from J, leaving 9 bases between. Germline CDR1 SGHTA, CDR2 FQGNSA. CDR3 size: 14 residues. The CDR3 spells CASSLVGNSYEQYF. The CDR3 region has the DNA TGTGCCAGCAGCTTGGTAGGCAACTCCTACGAGCAGTACTTC. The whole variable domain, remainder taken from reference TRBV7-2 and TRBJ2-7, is GAGVSQSPSNKVTEKGKDVELRCDPISGHTALYWYRQSLGQGLEFLIYFQGNSAPDKSGLPSDRFSAERTGGSVSTLTIQRTQQEDSAVYLCASSLVGNSYEQYFGPGTRLTVT.

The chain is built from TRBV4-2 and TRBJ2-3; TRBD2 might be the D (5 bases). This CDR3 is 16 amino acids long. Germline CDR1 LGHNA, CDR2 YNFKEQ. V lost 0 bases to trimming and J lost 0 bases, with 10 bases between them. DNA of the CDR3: TGTGCCAGCAGCCAAGAGGGCGGGTGGAGCACAGATACGCAGTATTTT. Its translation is CASSQEGGWSTDTQYF.

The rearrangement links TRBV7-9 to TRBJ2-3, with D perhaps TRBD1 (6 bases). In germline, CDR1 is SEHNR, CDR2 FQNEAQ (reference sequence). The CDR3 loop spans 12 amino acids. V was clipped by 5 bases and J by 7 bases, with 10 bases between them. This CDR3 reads CASSPTGNTQYF. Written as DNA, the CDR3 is TGTGCCAGCAGCCCTACAGGGAATACGCAGTATTTT.

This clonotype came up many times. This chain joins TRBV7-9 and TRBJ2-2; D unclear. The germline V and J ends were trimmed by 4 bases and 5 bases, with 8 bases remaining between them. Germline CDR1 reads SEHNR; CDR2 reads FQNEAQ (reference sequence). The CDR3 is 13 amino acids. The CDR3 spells CASSSLGTGELFF. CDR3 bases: TGTGCCAGCAGCTCCCTTGGTACCGGGGAGCTGTTTTTT.

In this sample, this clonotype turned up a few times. CDR3 in amino acids: CSASVTHGWGDYEQYF. The CDR3 DNA reads TGCAGTGCTAGTGTCACCCATGGCTGGGGCGACTACGAGCAGTACTTC. The chain has TRBV20-1 and TRBJ2-7; tentatively, D is TRBD1 (5 bases). Deletions cut 3 bases from V and 3 bases from J, with 21 bases between. CDR1 is DFQATT, CDR2 SNEGSKA, per germline (reference sequence). The CDR3 loop spans 16 amino acids.

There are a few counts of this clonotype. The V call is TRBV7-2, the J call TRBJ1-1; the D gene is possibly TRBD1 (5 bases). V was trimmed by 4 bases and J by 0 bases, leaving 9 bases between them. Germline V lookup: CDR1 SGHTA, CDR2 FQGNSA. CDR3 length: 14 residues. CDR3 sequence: CASSSGPLNTEAFF. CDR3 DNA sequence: TGTGCCAGCAGCTCGGGACCGCTGAACACTGAAGCTTTCTTT.

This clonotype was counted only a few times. The CDR3 sequence: CASSPPDLTGELFF. CDR3 DNA sequence: TGTGCCAGCTCACCACCTGACCTAACCGGGGAGCTGTTTTTT. The chain couples TRBV18 to TRBJ2-2, with D unresolved. Germline CDR1 KGHSH, CDR2 LQKENI. Trimming stripped 0 bases from V and 5 bases from J, with 7 bases between. The CDR3 extends over 14 amino acids.

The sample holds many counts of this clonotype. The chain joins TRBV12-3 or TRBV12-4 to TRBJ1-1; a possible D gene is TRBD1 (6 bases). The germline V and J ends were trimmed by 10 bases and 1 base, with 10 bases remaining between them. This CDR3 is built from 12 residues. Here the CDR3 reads CATGGANTEAFF. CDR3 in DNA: TGTGCCACCGGGGGGGCGAACACTGAAGCTTTCTTT.

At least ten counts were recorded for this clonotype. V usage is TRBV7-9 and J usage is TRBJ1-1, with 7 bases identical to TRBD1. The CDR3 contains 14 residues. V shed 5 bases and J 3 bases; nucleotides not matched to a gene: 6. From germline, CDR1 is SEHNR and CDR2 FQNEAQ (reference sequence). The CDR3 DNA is TGTGCCAGCAGCCGAACAGGGGCAGACACTGAAGCTTTCTTT. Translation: CASSRTGADTEAFF.

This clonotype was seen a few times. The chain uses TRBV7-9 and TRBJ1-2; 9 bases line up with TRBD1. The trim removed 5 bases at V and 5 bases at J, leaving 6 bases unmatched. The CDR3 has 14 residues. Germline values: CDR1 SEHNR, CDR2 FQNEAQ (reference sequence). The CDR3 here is CASSTGTGRYGYTF. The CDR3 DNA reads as TGTGCCAGCAGCACGGGGACAGGGCGGTATGGCTACACCTTC.

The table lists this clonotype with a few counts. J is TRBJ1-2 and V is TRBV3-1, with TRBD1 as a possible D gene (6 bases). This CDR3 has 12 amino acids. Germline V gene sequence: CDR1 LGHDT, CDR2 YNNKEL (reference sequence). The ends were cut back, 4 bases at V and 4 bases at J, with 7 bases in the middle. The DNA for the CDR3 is TGTGCCAGCAGCCCGGACAGCTATGGCTACACCTTC. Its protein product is CASSPDSYGYTF. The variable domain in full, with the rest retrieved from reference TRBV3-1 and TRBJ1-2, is DTAVSQTPKYLVTQMGNDKSIKCEQNLGHDTMYWYKQDSKKFLKIMFSYNNKELIINETVPNRFSPKSPDKAHLNLHINSLELGDSAVYFCASSPDSYGYTFGSGTRLTVV.

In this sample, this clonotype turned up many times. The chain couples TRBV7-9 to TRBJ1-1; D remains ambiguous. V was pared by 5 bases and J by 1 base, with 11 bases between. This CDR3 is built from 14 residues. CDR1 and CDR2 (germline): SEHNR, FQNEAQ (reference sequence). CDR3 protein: CASSPATGNTEAFF. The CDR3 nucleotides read TGTGCCAGCAGCCCAGCTACCGGGAACACTGAAGCTTTCTTT.

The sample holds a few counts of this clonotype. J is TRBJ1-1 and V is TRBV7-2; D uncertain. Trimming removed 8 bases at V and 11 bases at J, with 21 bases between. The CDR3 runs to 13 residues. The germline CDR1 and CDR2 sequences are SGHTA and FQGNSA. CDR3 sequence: CASAFPNGVGAFF. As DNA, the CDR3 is TGTGCCAGCGCGTTCCCGAACGGGGTTGGTGCTTTCTTT.

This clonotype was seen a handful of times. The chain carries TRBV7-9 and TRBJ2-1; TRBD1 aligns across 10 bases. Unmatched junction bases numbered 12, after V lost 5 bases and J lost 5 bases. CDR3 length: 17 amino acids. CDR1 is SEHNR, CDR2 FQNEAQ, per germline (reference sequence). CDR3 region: CASSPGQGGLANNEQFF. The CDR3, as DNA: TGTGCCAGCAGCCCTGGACAGGGGGGCCTAGCGAACAATGAGCAGTTCTTC.